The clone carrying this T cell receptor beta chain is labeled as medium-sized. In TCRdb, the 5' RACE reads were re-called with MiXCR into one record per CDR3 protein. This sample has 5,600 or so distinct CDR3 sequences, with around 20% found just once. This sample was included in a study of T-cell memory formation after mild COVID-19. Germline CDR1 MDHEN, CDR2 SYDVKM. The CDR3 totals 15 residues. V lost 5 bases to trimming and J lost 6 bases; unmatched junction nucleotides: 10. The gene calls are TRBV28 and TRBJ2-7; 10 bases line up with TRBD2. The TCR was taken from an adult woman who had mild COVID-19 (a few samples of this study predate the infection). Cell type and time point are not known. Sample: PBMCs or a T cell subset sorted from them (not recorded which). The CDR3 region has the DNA TGTGCCAGCAGTAAACTAGCGGGGCCACCTGGCGAGCAGTACTTC. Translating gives CASSKLAGPPGEQYF.